Listed below are T cell receptor beta chains from one sample, sequenced in a study of graft-versus-host responses after intestinal transplantation. Which antigens these TCRs recognize remains unknown. TCRdb's copy holds only in-frame clones and misses some; the assay was immunoSEQ multiplex PCR. The sample consists of roughly 90,000 clones, 75% to 95% of them appearing once. The material was unstimulated CD8+ T cells sorted from spleen or lymph node cells, obtained before intestinal transplant. The receptors here all came from a human donor who received an intestinal transplant. CDR3s include the opening cysteine and the closing phenylalanine or tryptophan. Fields, in order: clone size, J gene, V gene, D gene, CDR3 DNA, CDR3 protein. D genes are given only for firm matches. Some rows mark clone size as missing; the rest say once, few, many or name a class of expanded clone.

>.|TRBJ2-1|TRBV4-1|TRBD2
TGCGCCAGCAGCCAAGGTTTTTTTGAGCGGGAGGTGTACAATGAGCAGTTCTTC
CASSQGFFEREVYNEQFF
>.|TRBJ2-1|TRBV6-5|TRBD2
TGTGCCAGCAGGACTAGCGGGGAGCCTTACAATGAGCAGTTCTTC
CASRTSGEPYNEQFF
>.|TRBJ2-7|TRBV4-1|TRBD1
TGCGCCAGCAGCCAAGCGACAGGGGGCTCTTACGAGCAGTACTTC
CASSQATGGSYEQYF
>.|TRBJ2-3|TRBV5-4|.
TGTGCCAGCAGCTTGGCGTCTAGCTTTACGGATACGCAGTATTTT
CASSLASSFTDTQYF
>.|TRBJ2-5|TRBV6-1|.
TGTGCCAGCATACCTCCCGCTTTAACCCAAGAGACCCAGTACTTC
CASIPPALTQETQYF
>.|TRBJ1-1|TRBV6-5|.
TGTGCCAGCAGTTACTCTGGGGGCCCGAACACTGAAGCTTTCTTT
CASSYSGGPNTEAFF
>.|TRBJ2-3|TRBV15|TRBD2
TGTGCCACCAGCAGGACTAGCGGGACCACAGATACGCAGTATTTT
CATSRTSGTTDTQYF
>once|TRBJ2-7|TRBV9|TRBD1
TGTGCCAGCAGCGGGGACAGGGAAAGCCACGAGCAGTACTTC
CASSGDRESHEQYF
>.|TRBJ2-7|TRBV28|TRBD2
TGTGCCAGCAGTTTACGAGTTGGGACTAGTAACGAGCAGTACTTC
CASSLRVGTSNEQYF
>.|TRBJ1-1|TRBV6-5|.
TGTGCCAGCAGTTTCCAACGGGGGACTGAAGCTTTCTTT
CASSFQRGTEAFF
>.|TRBJ2-7|TRBV19|.
TGTGCCAGTACCCAGGAGTTAGGGGATGGCCACGAGCAGTACTTC
CASTQELGDGHEQYF
>.|TRBJ1-5|TRBV27|.
TGTGCCAGCAGTTCCCTCTTGGGGAGTCAGCCCCAGCATTTT
CASSSLLGSQPQHF
>.|TRBJ2-2|TRBV7-5|.
TGTGTCAGAAGCTTCGCCGGGGAGCTGTTTTTT
CVRSFAGELFF
>.|TRBJ2-7|TRBV9|TRBD1
TGTGCCAGCAGCGTAGGACAGGGGTACTCCTACGAGCAGTACTTC
CASSVGQGYSYEQYF
>once|TRBJ1-1|TRBV27|.
TGTGCCAGCAGTTTATTCGGGGCATTGAACACTGAAGCTTTCTTT
CASSLFGALNTEAFF
>.|TRBJ2-7|TRBV7-7|.
TGTGCCAGCAGCTCGGACGGATTCGAGCACGAGCAGTACTTC
CASSSDGFEHEQYF
>.|TRBJ2-2|TRBV4-2|.
TGTGCCAGCAGCCAAGATCGCGCCCTGGCACCCCTTGGGGAGCTGTTTTTT
CASSQDRALAPLGELFF
>.|TRBJ2-5|TRBV27|.
TGTGCCAGCAGTCCACGGACAGATCGGGGCCAAGAGACCCAGTACTTC
CASSPRTDRGQETQYF
>.|TRBJ2-3|TRBV6-4|TRBD2
TGTGCCAGCAGTCCCGGGCGGGAGGGAGATACGCAGTATTTT
CASSPGREGDTQYF
>.|TRBJ1-1|TRBV19|TRBD1
TGTGCCAGTCGGACAGGGAACACTGAAGCTTTCTTT
CASRTGNTEAFF
>.|TRBJ2-2|TRBV11-2|.
TGTGCCAGCAGCTATACTTGGGACACCGGGGAGCTGTTTTTT
CASSYTWDTGELFF
>.|TRBJ2-2|TRBV6-5|.
TGTGCCAGCAAGGTGTGGCTCACCGGGGAGCTGTTTTTT
CASKVWLTGELFF
>.|TRBJ2-5|TRBV9|.
TGTGCCAGCAGCGTCTACTCGGAAGAGACCCAGTACTTC
CASSVYSEETQYF
>.|TRBJ2-1|TRBV7-6|.
TGTGCCAGCAGCGCAGACAGGAATGAGCAGTTCTTC
CASSADRNEQFF
>.|TRBJ2-1|TRBV7-3|TRBD2
TGTGCCAGCAGCCTAATTCCCCACTCAAGGACTAGCGGGGGGAATGAGCAGTTCTTC
CASSLIPHSRTSGGNEQFF
>.|TRBJ1-2|TRBV19|.
TGTGCCAGTAGCCCCAGGGAGGGGGATGGCTATGGCTACACCTTC
CASSPREGDGYGYTF
>.|TRBJ1-4|TRBV6-1|.
TGTGCCAGCAGTATCACAGATATTAATGAAAAACTGTTTTTT
CASSITDINEKLFF
>.|TRBJ1-2|TRBV9|.
TGTGCCAGCAGCGTAGGCCTGGTGGCAAACTATGGCTACACCTTC
CASSVGLVANYGYTF
>.|TRBJ1-3|TRBV12-5|.
TGTGCTAGTGGTCCCTCCTCCTACCGGGACACCAAAAACACCATATATTTT
CASGPSSYRDTKNTIYF